This TCR beta chain emerged from a study of CD8 T cells in ankylosing spondylitis. TCRdb redid the calling of the 5' RACE reads with MiXCR, one entry per CDR3 protein. The data contain a few hundred thousand distinct CDR3 sequences, 7.3% of them singletons. This clonotype has only a few counts. The target antigen is unknown. General study results and limits: Disease-linked clones reportedly concentrated significantly in matched ankylosing spondylitis synovial fluid. Among TCR beta sequences, a motif of several highly homologous variants appeared characteristic of ankylosing spondylitis blood. Prior literature has documented some motif variants in synovial fluid and blood from reactive arthritis.

The CDR3 has 14 residues. Trimming took off 0 bases at V and 6 bases at J, with 11 bases between the two ends. Germline V gene data show CDR1 as SGHTA and CDR2 as FQGTGA. The rearrangement uses TRBV7-3 and TRBJ1-2; maybe TRBD1 (5 bases). This clonotype was sampled from a male donor with ankylosing spondylitis. The source material was blood, either unsorted or a sorted T cell fraction (not recorded which). DNA for the CDR3: TGTGCCAGCAGCTTAACGGTCAGGGATAATGGCTACACCTTC. It encodes CASSLTVRDNGYTF. The full variable domain, in which reference TRBV7-3 and TRBJ1-2 provide the parts outside the CDR3, is GAGVSQTPSNKVTEKGKYVELRCDPISGHTALYWYRQSLGQGPEFLIYFQGTGAADDSGLPNDRFFAVRPEGSVSTLKIQRTERGDSAVYLCASSLTVRDNGYTFGSGTRLTVV.